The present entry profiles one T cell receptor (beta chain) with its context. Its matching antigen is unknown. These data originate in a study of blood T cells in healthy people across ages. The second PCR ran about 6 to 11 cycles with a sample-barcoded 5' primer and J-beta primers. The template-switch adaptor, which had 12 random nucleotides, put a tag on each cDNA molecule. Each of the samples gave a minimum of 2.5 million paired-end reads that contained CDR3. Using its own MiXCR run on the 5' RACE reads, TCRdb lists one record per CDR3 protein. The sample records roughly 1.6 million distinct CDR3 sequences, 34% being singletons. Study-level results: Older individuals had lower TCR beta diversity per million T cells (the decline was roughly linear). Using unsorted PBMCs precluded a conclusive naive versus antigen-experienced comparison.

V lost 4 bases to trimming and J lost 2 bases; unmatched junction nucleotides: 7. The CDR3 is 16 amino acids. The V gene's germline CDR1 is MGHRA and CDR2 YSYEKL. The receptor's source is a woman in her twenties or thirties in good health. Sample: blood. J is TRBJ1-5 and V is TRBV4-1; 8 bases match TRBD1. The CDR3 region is CASSLGDRLGNQPQHF. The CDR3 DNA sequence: TGCGCCAGCAGCCTGGGGGACAGGTTGGGCAATCAGCCCCAGCATTTT.